The present T cell receptor (beta chain) was sequenced within a study of shared clonotypes between healthy human individuals. Background on the study: The donor pool was made up of a couple of women and three men aged 18 to 49.

Using immunoSEQ multiplex PCR, the repertoire was profiled, and TCRdb retains in-frame clones only, with some absent. The sample lists a few million clones; approximately 96% were seen once. With 4 bases clipped from V and 4 bases from J, the junction kept 13 bases outside the gene matches. The CDR3 runs 17 residues. The V gene's germline CDR1 is SGHDT and CDR2 YYEEEE. Sequenced input: naive CD4+ T cells sorted from blood. The subset is: CD45RA+ positively selected. The TCR sequence derives from a man younger than 30 in good health. This chain links TRBV5-6 with TRBJ2-5, with 10 bases lining up with TRBD1. The CDR3 DNA sequence: TGTGCCAGCAGCGGGACAGGGGTTTTTTCCACGAGAGAGACCCAGTACTTC. Its translation: CASSGTGVFSTRETQYF.